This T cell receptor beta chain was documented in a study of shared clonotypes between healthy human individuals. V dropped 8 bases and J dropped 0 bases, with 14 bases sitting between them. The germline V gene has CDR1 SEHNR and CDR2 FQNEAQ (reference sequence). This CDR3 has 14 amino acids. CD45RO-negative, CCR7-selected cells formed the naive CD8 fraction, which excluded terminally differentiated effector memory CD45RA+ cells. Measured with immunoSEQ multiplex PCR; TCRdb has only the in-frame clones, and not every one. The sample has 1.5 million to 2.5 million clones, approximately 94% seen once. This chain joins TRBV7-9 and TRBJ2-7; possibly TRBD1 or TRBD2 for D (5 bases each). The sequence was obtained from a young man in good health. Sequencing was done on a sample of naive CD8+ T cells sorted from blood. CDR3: CASGPLGVSYEQYF. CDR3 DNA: TGTGCCAGCGGCCCGCTGGGGGTCTCCTACGAGCAGTACTTC.